These 9 T cell receptor beta chains were sequenced from one sample in a study of post-analysis software for immune sequencing data. Overall study results and limits: Comparison of patients with controls showed five TRBV segments more frequent in patients, TRBV5-6, TRBV5-1 and TRBV20-1 among them.

cDNA libraries for TCR beta contained unique molecular identifiers. MiXCR, run by TCRdb on the PCR reads, gives a single entry per CDR3 protein. The sample lists about 200,000 distinct CDR3 sequences, approximately 29% occurring once. Which antigens these TCRs recognize remains unknown. Sequenced material: blood. These receptors all come from a girl aged 2-17 years with multiple sclerosis.

This clonotype was observed many times. The chain recombines TRBV3-1 with TRBJ2-3; TRBD1 agrees at 7 bases. Looked up from germline, CDR1 is LGHDT and CDR2 is YNNKEL (reference sequence). This CDR3 has 15 amino acids. Losses at the gene ends were 4 bases for V and 4 bases for J; bases not matched to a gene: 8. The DNA of the CDR3 is TGTGCCAGCAGCCCCCGACAGGGCAACCCAGATACGCAGTATTTT. Its protein is CASSPRQGNPDTQYF.

This clonotype was detected many times. The chain combines TRBV29-1 with TRBJ2-1, with D possibly TRBD1 on 6 matching bases. The CDR3 has 13 residues. The germline V and J ends were trimmed by 2 bases and 1 base, with 6 bases remaining between them. CDR1 and CDR2 from the germline V gene are SQVTM and ANQGSEA. In DNA, the CDR3 is TGCAGCGTTGAAAGGGGGTCCTACAATGAGCAGTTCTTC. Translation gives CSVERGSYNEQFF.

This clonotype showed up just once. This chain joins TRBV7-9 and TRBJ2-2; 7 bases line up with TRBD2. CDR3 length: 14 amino acids. In germline, CDR1 is SEHNR, CDR2 FQNEAQ (reference sequence). Unmatched junction bases numbered 5, after V lost 3 bases and J lost 7 bases. CDR3 loop: CASSLAGVGGELFF. The CDR3 coding sequence is TGTGCCAGCAGCTTGGCGGGAGTTGGCGGGGAGCTGTTTTTT. The entire variable domain, with the rest obtained from reference TRBV7-9 and TRBJ2-2, is as follows: DTGVSQNPRHKITKRGQNVTFRCDPISEHNRLYWYRQTLGQGPEFLTYFQNEAQLEKSRLLSDRFSAERPKGSFSTLEIQRTEQGDSAMYLCASSLAGVGGELFFGEGSRLTVL.

The rearrangement links TRBV10-2 to TRBJ1-1, with 8 bases fitting TRBD1. V gave up 2 bases and J gave up 4 bases; unmatched junction bases: 6. The CDR3 length is 15 residues. Germline assignment: CDR1 WSHSY and CDR2 SAAADI. In DNA, the CDR3 is TGCGCCAGCAGTGAGACAGGGGGAAGGAGCACTGAAGCTTTCTTT. Its translation: CASSETGGRSTEAFF.

The chain joins TRBV20-1 to TRBJ2-1, with D tentatively TRBD1 (6 bases). There are 14 residues in the CDR3. Germline V gene lookup returns CDR1 DFQATT and CDR2 SNEGSKA (reference sequence). V was trimmed by 6 bases and J by 1 base, leaving 13 bases between them. The CDR3 DNA reads TGCAGTGCGAGACCGGGACAATCCTACAATGAGCAGTTCTTC. Residues: CSARPGQSYNEQFF.

The chain is built from TRBV27 and TRBJ2-5; a weak D match, TRBD1 (7 bases). V was pared by 6 bases and J by 5 bases, with 16 bases between. Germline lookup yields CDR1 MNHEY and CDR2 SMNVEV (reference sequence). The CDR3 consists of 14 residues. CDR3 sequence reads: CASRFLPGGETQYF. DNA for the CDR3: TGTGCCAGCAGGTTCCTCCCAGGGGGGGAGACCCAGTACTTC.

Only a few counts were recorded for this clonotype. The chain uses TRBV7-3 and TRBJ1-2; D gene unclear. This CDR3 is built from 13 residues. From germline, CDR1 is SGHTA and CDR2 FQGTGA. V lost 4 bases, J lost 4 bases, and 10 bases lay in between. The CDR3 loop is CASSSGRGYGYTF. As DNA, the CDR3 is TGTGCCAGCAGCTCCGGACGGGGCTATGGCTACACCTTC.

This clonotype has a count of ten or more. The V call is TRBV29-1, the J call TRBJ1-2; no clear D. The CDR3 covers 14 residues. Germline V CDR1 and CDR2: SQVTM, ANQGSEA. V lost 4 bases to trimming and J lost 0 bases, with 12 bases between them. The CDR3 DNA reads TGCAGCGTTGTCGGACTCACTACTAACTATGGCTACACCTTC. It yields the protein CSVVGLTTNYGYTF.

The chain has TRBV12-3 or TRBV12-4 and TRBJ1-3; tentative D call: TRBD1 (6 bases). Trimming took 4 bases from V and 7 from J, leaving 14 bases between them. The CDR3 runs 14 residues. CDR3 in DNA: TGTGCCAGCAGTTGTCGGGACAATCGGAACACCATATATTTT. Translation: CASSCRDNRNTIYF.